This T cell receptor beta chain was recovered during a study of blood T cell repertoires in COVID-19. The CDR3 sequence is 13 residues long. Trimming cost V 0 bases and J 7 bases, with 7 bases left between them. Germline-derived CDR1 and CDR2 are LGHNA and YNFKEQ. In the original processing: The assay estimated nucleated cells by amplifying reference gene primers. TCRdb's table, derived via immunoSEQ multiplex PCR, lists solely in-frame clones and lacks some. V, J and clone size are those of that table, while D and trimming were read from the DNA. The data show under 300,000 clones, roughly 89% seen once.

The TCR sequence derives from a woman aged 40-49 years who had recovered from COVID-19. The V gene is TRBV4-2, the J gene TRBJ1-5, with no clear D. The source material was peripheral blood. CDR3: CASSQESVQPQHF. CDR3 nucleotide sequence: TGTGCCAGCAGCCAAGAAAGCGTCCAGCCCCAGCATTTT.